A single TCR beta chain is shown here with its context. Some clones are missing from TCRdb's copy, which holds only in-frame ones; the method was immunoSEQ multiplex PCR. The profile covers around 320,000 clones, with around 89% appearing a single time and 3.5% to 5% taken by the ten largest. This sample is part of a study of blood T cell repertoires in COVID-19. Study-wide background: COVID-19 samples from acute and convalescent phases originated in the United States, Italy and Spain. From T cells, B-cell-depleted T cells, or PBMCs came the material, which was cDNA or gDNA.

The CDR3 is made up of 18 amino acids. Trimming took off 4 bases at V and 2 bases at J, with 23 bases between the two ends. CDR1 LGHNA and CDR2 YNFKEQ come from the germline V gene. Sample: PBMCs or T cells enriched from blood (not recorded which). The V and J genes are TRBV4-2 and TRBJ1-2; D unresolved. The receptor's source is a woman aged 18-30 years with acute COVID-19. This CDR3 reads CASSPSGGESLGNYGYTF. In DNA, the CDR3 is TGTGCCAGCAGCCCCTCCGGCGGGGAGAGTCTTGGAAACTATGGCTACACCTTC.